Below, 23 T cell receptor beta chains from the same sample are listed, as sequenced in a study of blood T cell repertoires in COVID-19. Here immunoSEQ multiplex PCR was the method, and the copy in TCRdb shows in-frame clones only, minus some. The sample yields about 170,000 clones, approximately 84% seen once. The specimen sequenced was peripheral blood. The receptors originated from a man between 40 and 49 years old who had recovered from COVID-19.

This sequence joins TRBV7-3 and TRBJ2-3; TRBD2 aligns across 12 bases. Germline CDR1 and CDR2: SGHTA and FQGTGA. The CDR3 is made up of 16 amino acids. After removal of 3 bases from V and 3 bases from J, the junction contained 4 bases not matched to a gene. The CDR3 nucleotides read TGTGCCAGCAGCTTCACCGGGACTAGCGGGACAGATACGCAGTATTTT. Its translation is CASSFTGTSGTDTQYF.

This clone was counted between two and nine times. This chain links TRBV6-1 with TRBJ2-7, with 7 bases that match TRBD2. Germline trimming cut 2 bases from V and 0 bases from J; bases unmatched to any gene: 4. The length of the CDR3 is 15 residues. Germline lookup yields CDR1 MNHNS and CDR2 SASEGT. The CDR3 DNA reads TGTGCCAGCAGTGAAAAAGCGGGGCACTCCTACGAGCAGTACTTC. Translated: CASSEKAGHSYEQYF.

This chain connects TRBV11-3 to TRBJ2-3; D possibly corresponds to TRBD1 (5 bases). Trimming took off 5 bases at V and 3 bases at J, with 12 bases between the two ends. Germline CDR1 SGHNT, CDR2 YENEEA. CDR3 length equals 14 residues. The CDR3 region is CASSQDIKTDTQYF. The CDR3 nucleotides are TGTGCCAGCAGCCAGGACATTAAGACAGATACGCAGTATTTT.

The CDR3 DNA follows: TGTGCCAGCAGCCGACAGGGATCGTCGGGGGAGCAGTACTTC. This gives the protein CASSRQGSSGEQYF. The chain employs TRBV5-5 and TRBJ2-7; TRBD1 agrees at 7 bases. Germline V gene data show CDR1 as SGHKS and CDR2 as YYEKEE (reference sequence). The CDR3 runs 14 residues. Germline trimming cut 4 bases from V and 7 bases from J; bases unmatched to any gene: 11.

This chain uses TRBV24-1 with TRBJ2-1, with TRBD2 as a possible D gene (5 bases). The CDR3 totals 13 residues. The germline V gene has CDR1 KGHDR and CDR2 SFDVKD. Trimming removed 4 bases from V and 4 bases from J, with 7 bases in between. In nucleotides, the CDR3 is TGTGCCACCAGTGACTCGGGGTACAATGAGCAGTTCTTC. Translation: CATSDSGYNEQFF.

Only a few counts were recorded for this clone. This sequence joins TRBV4-3 and TRBJ1-2; possible D gene TRBD1, 5 bases. Germline V gene data show CDR1 as LGHNA and CDR2 as YSLEER. V was trimmed by 4 bases and J by 4 bases, leaving 10 bases between them. The CDR3 is 13 residues long. CDR3 nucleotide sequence: TGCGCCAGCAGCCCCCAGGGTGGCTATGGCTACACCTTC. This sequence encodes CASSPQGGYGYTF.

V usage is TRBV19 and J usage is TRBJ2-2; TRBD2 is a possible D gene (6 bases). The V end was cut by 6 bases, the J end by 1 base, with 9 bases between. In germline, CDR1 is LNHDA, CDR2 SQIVND (reference sequence). The CDR3 is 14 amino acids. As DNA, the CDR3 is TGTGCCAGTAGCACGGAGGGGAACACCGGGGAGCTGTTTTTT. Amino acids: CASSTEGNTGELFF.

The genes are TRBV6-6 and TRBJ2-1; D perhaps matches TRBD1 (6 bases). This CDR3 comprises 14 residues. Trimming removed 3 bases at V and 6 bases at J, with 12 bases between. CDR1 is MNHNY and CDR2 is SVGAGI in the germline V gene (reference sequence). CDR3 in amino acids: CASSYRSTGNEQFF. In nucleotides, the CDR3 is TGTGCCAGCAGTTATAGGTCGACAGGCAATGAGCAGTTCTTC.

The chain couples TRBV6-2 or TRBV6-3 to TRBJ2-3; no clear D. From germline, CDR1 is MNHEY and CDR2 SVGEGT. V gave up 5 bases and J gave up 4 bases, with 7 bases separating them. The CDR3 consists of 12 residues. The CDR3 loop reads CASSTASDTQYF. In nucleotides, the CDR3 is TGTGCCAGCAGTACCGCGTCAGATACGCAGTATTTT.

The chain joins TRBV29-1 to TRBJ2-7, with 7 bases matching TRBD1. The length of the CDR3 is 13 residues. J gave up 6 bases and V 7 bases, and 12 bases lay outside the gene matches. Per the germline V gene, CDR1 is SQVTM and CDR2 is ANQGSEA. The CDR3 spells CSAGTVENSEQYF. CDR3 DNA: TGCAGCGCCGGGACAGTAGAGAATTCCGAGCAGTACTTC.

CDR3 sequence: CASQKVPGDYNEQFF. CDR3 in DNA: TGTGCCAGCCAAAAGGTGCCGGGGGACTACAATGAGCAGTTCTTC. This sequence joins TRBV11-2 and TRBJ2-1; a possible D gene is TRBD2 (6 bases). The germline gives CDR1 SGHAT, CDR2 FQNNGV. This CDR3 has 15 residues. Deletions cut 8 bases from V and 3 bases from J, with 17 bases between.

This chain connects TRBV11-1 to TRBJ2-7, with a possible D match to TRBD1 (6 bases). The germline CDR1 and CDR2 sequences are SGHAT and FQDESV (reference sequence). The germline V and J ends were trimmed by 5 bases and 4 bases, with 15 bases remaining between them. This CDR3 contains 14 residues. The CDR3 region has the DNA TGTGCCAGCAGCAGATACGGACAGCTTTACGAGCAGTACTTC. This gives the protein CASSRYGQLYEQYF.

The chain joins TRBV4-1 to TRBJ1-6, with D tentatively TRBD1 (5 bases). Germline-derived CDR1 and CDR2 are MGHRA and YSYEKL. This CDR3 spans 16 amino acids. Deletions cut 8 bases from V and 5 bases from J, with 19 bases between. The CDR3 spells CASRGAGVPDNSPLHF. CDR3 nucleotide sequence: TGCGCCAGCCGGGGAGCGGGGGTTCCGGATAATTCACCCCTCCACTTT.

The V gene is TRBV4-3, the J gene TRBJ2-1, with D unclear. Germline loops: CDR1 LGHNA, CDR2 YSLEER. The CDR3 runs to 14 residues. V was cut by 0 bases and J by 5 bases, with 8 bases left in between. The chain's CDR3 is CASSQDAGNNEQFF. CDR3 nucleotide sequence: TGCGCCAGCAGCCAAGATGCAGGTAACAATGAGCAGTTCTTC.

This clone was seen many times. The chain couples TRBV9 to TRBJ2-2, with TRBD1 matching over 9 bases. The CDR3 length is 16 residues. V was clipped by 0 bases and J by 5 bases; unmatched bases: 5. The germline gives CDR1 SGDLS, CDR2 YYNGEE. Here the CDR3 DNA reads TGTGCCAGCAGCGTAGGGACAGGGGTGGTGACCGGGGAGCTGTTTTTT. Protein product: CASSVGTGVVTGELFF.

For the CDR3, the DNA is TGTGCCAGCTCACCGGCGAGCGGTTCCTCCTCGGAAGGTGAGCAGTTCTTC. Its protein product is CASSPASGSSSEGEQFF. V is TRBV18 and J is TRBJ2-1; D may be TRBD2 (5 bases). Germline assignment: CDR1 KGHSH and CDR2 LQKENI. The length of the CDR3 is 17 residues. V lost 3 bases and J lost 9, with 24 bases in between.

The V gene is TRBV29-1, the J gene TRBJ1-2; TRBD1 matches at 8 bases. With V trimmed by 1 base and J by 8 bases, 9 bases remained unmatched. The CDR3 runs 14 residues. Germline loops: CDR1 SQVTM, CDR2 ANQGSEA. Written as DNA, the CDR3 is TGCAGCGTTGAAGGGATTGCAGGGGGCTACGGCTACACCTTC. This gives the protein CSVEGIAGGYGYTF.

The gene calls are TRBV19 and TRBJ2-2, with 8 bases that match TRBD1. The CDR3 is 14 amino acids. After removal of 10 bases from V and 3 bases from J, the junction contained 7 bases not matched to a gene. Germline V lookup: CDR1 LNHDA, CDR2 SQIVND (reference sequence). CDR3 DNA: TGTGCCACCACGGACAGGGATTACACCGGGGAGCTGTTTTTT. It yields the protein CATTDRDYTGELFF.

The genes are TRBV12-3 or TRBV12-4 and TRBJ1-2; no reliable D call. V shed 0 bases and J shed 4 bases, with 6 bases lying between them. The length of the CDR3 is 13 residues. The CDR3 nucleotides read TGTGCCAGCAGTTTAGCCTTTCTCTATGGCTACACCTTC. It specifies CASSLAFLYGYTF.

The chain uses TRBV4-3 and TRBJ1-2; D is unclear. V was trimmed by 0 bases and J by 4 bases, leaving 15 bases between them. This CDR3 is 16 amino acids long. CDR1 is LGHNA and CDR2 is YSLEER in the germline V gene. The CDR3 protein is CASSQESTGGSYGYTF. The CDR3 coding sequence is TGCGCCAGCAGCCAAGAGTCGACGGGTGGGTCCTATGGCTACACCTTC.

This chain joins TRBV7-2 and TRBJ2-3; D gene uncertain. The CDR3 loop spans 14 amino acids. Trimming left V 4 bases short and J 10 bases short, with 18 bases between. Germline CDR1 is SGHTA and CDR2 is FQGNSA. The CDR3 sequence: CASSSPPPRSPQYF. The CDR3 DNA reads as TGTGCCAGCAGCTCCCCCCCGCCGAGATCTCCGCAGTATTTT.

The rearrangement joins TRBV30 to TRBJ2-7; 12 bases are shared with TRBD2. V lost 8 bases, J lost 4 bases, and 9 bases stayed unmatched. This CDR3 is built from 14 residues. Germline CDR1 reads GTSNPN; CDR2 reads SVGIG (reference sequence). Here the CDR3 reads CALRLAGANYEQYF. The CDR3 region has the DNA TGTGCCCTTCGACTAGCGGGAGCAAATTACGAGCAGTACTTC.

The chain couples TRBV11-2 to TRBJ1-4, with D perhaps TRBD1 (6 bases). The CDR3 has 16 residues. V gave up 5 bases and J gave up 8 bases, with 21 bases separating them. Germline-derived CDR1 and CDR2 are SGHAT and FQNNGV. In nucleotides, the CDR3 is TGTGCCAGCAGCCATCAATGGGGGGGCACAACCGAAAAACTGTTTTTT. Translating gives CASSHQWGGTTEKLFF. Based on the CDR3 plus reference TRBV11-2 and TRBJ1-4, the full variable domain is EAGVAQSPRYKIIEKRQSVAFWCNPISGHATLYWYQQILGQGPKLLIQFQNNGVVDDSQLPKDRFSAERLKGVDSTLKIQPAKLEDSAVYLCASSHQWGGTTEKLFFGSGTQLSVL.